This TCR beta chain was documented in a study of identical twins. MiXCR, run by TCRdb on the 5' RACE reads, gives a single entry per CDR3 protein. Of approximately 220,000 distinct CDR3 sequences listed, less than 9.5% are singletons. The CDR3 has 13 amino acids. The V and J ends lost 7 bases and 0 bases respectively, with 7 bases between them. Study results and caveats: Zero-insertion findings could be partly confounded by invariant cells (MAIT and iNKT cells). Some out-of-frame alpha sequences were shared by twins, and these showed excess low generation probability.

The table lists this clonotype with many counts. Its antigen is as yet unknown. The sequence derives from a woman between 18 and 29 years old in good health. Sequences were obtained from memory (CD45RO+) T cells sorted from blood. The V call is TRBV12-3 or TRBV12-4, the J call TRBJ2-1; D not certain. CDR3 sequence: CASNVGSYNEQFF. The CDR3 DNA reads as TGTGCCAGCAACGTAGGCTCCTACAATGAGCAGTTCTTC.